The clone carrying this T cell receptor beta chain occurred a few times. Trimming pared 11 bases from V and 0 bases from J, leaving 13 bases between. The germline CDR1 and CDR2 sequences are ENHRY and SYGVKD. The CDR3 contains 13 residues. The sample comes from a study of early T cells in non-severe SARS-CoV-2 infection. Background on the study: Chains stayed unpaired after sequencing of bulk RNA from unsorted whole blood.

TCRdb redid the calling of the 5' RACE reads with MiXCR, one entry per CDR3 protein. The sample shows some 61,000 distinct CDR3 sequences, around 9.3% of them seen only once. The sequenced sample consisted of whole blood. The rearrangement uses TRBV10-3 and TRBJ1-1; no firm D call. The TCR originated in an adult who was a healthcare worker with PCR-confirmed SARS-CoV-2 infection or an uninfected control (not recorded which). The CDR3 here is CASRANMNTEAFF. In DNA, the CDR3 is TGTGCCTCTAGGGCTAACATGAACACTGAAGCTTTCTTT.